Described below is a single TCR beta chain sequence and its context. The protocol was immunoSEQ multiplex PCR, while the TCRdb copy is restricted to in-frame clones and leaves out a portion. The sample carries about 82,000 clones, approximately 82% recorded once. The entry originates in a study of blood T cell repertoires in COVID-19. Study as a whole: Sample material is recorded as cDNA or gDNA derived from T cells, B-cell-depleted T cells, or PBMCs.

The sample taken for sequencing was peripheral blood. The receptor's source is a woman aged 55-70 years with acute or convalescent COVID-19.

The CDR3 protein is CATSDFPQSTEAFF. The CDR3 bases are TGTGCCACCAGTGATTTCCCACAGAGCACTGAAGCTTTCTTT. The chain has TRBV24-1 and TRBJ1-1; D unclear. The germline V and J ends were trimmed by 1 base and 4 bases, with 9 bases remaining between them. CDR3 length equals 14 residues. Germline assignment: CDR1 KGHDR and CDR2 SFDVKD.